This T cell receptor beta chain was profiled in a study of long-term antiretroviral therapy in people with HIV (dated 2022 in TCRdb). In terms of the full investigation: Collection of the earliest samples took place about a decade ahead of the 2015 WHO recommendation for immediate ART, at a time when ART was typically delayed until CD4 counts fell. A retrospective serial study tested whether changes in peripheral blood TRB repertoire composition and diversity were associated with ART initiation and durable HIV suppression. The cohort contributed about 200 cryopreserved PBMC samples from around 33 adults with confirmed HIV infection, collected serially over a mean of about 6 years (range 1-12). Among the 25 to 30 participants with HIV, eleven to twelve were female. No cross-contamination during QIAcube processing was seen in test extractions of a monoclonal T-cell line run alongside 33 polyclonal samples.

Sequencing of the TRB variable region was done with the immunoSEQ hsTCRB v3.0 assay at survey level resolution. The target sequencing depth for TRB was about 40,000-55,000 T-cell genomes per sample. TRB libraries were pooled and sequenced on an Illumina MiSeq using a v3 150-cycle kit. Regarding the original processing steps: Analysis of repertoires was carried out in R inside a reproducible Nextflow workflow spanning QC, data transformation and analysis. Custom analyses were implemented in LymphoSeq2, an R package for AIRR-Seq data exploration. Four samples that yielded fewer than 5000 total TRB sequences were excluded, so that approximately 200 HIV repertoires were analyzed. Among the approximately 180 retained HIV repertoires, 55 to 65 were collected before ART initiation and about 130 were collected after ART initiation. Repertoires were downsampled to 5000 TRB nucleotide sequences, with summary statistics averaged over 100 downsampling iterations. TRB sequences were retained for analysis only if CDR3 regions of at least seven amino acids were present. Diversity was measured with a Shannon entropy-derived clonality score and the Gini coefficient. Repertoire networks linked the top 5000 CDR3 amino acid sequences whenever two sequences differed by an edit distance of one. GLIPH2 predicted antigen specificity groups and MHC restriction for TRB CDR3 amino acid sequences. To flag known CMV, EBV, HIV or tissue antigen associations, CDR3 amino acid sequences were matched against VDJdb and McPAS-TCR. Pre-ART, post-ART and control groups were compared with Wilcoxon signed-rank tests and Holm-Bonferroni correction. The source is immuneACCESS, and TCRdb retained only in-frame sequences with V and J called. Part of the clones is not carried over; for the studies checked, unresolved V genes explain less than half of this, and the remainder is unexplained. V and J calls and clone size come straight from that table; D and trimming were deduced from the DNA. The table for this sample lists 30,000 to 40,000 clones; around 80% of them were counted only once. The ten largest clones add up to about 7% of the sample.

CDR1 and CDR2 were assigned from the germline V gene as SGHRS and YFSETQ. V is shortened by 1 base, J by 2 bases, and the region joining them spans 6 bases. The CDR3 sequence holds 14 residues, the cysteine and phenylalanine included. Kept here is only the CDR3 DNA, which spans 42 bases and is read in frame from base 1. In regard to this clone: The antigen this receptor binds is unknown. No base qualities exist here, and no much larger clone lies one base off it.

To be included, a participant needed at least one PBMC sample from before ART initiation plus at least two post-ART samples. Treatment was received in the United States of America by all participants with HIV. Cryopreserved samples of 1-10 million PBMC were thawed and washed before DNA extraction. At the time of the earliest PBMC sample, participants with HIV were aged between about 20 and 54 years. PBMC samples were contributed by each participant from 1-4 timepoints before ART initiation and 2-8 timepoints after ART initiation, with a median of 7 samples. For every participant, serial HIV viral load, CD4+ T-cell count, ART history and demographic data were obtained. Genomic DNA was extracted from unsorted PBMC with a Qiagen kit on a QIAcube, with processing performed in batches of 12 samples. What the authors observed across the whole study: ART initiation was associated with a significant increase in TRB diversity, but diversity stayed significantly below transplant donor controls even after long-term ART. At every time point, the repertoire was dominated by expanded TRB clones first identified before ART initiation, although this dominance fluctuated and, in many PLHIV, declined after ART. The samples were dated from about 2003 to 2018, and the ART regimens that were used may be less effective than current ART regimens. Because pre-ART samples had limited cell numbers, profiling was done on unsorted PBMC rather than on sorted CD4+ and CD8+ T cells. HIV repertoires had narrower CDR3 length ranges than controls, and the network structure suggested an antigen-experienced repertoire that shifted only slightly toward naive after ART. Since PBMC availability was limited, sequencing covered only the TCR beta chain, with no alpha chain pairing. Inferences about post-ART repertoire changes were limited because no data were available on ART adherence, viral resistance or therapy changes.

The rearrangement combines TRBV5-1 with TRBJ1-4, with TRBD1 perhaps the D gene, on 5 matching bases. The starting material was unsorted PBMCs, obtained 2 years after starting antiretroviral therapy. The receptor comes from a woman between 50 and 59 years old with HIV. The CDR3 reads CASSLWGTNEKLFF. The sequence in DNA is TGCGCCAGCAGCTTGTGGGGGACTAATGAAAAACTGTTTTTT.